The 7 T cell receptor beta chains below come from one sample, sequenced in a study of T cell responses to AZD1222 COVID-19 vaccine. TCRdb's copy holds only in-frame clones and misses some; the assay was immunoSEQ multiplex PCR. The data hold under 150,000 clones, with around nine tenths observed a single time. This sample comprised peripheral blood, obtained on day 0 of AZD1222 vaccination. All receptors come from an adult in good health.

The rearrangement joins TRBV7-2 to TRBJ2-2; D gene ambiguous. The CDR3 contains 16 residues. Germline V CDR1 and CDR2: SGHTA, FQGNSA. Trimming pared 7 bases from V and 0 bases from J, leaving 15 bases between. CDR3 nucleotide sequence: TGTGCCAGCATGAAAACGGGCCCACCGAACACCGGGGAGCTGTTTTTT. Its translation: CASMKTGPPNTGELFF.

The chain links TRBV7-6 to TRBJ2-5; D not resolved. With 1 base removed from V and 1 base from J, the gap between germline ends came to 13 bases. Germline CDR1 reads SGHVS; CDR2 reads FNYEAQ. The CDR3 loop spans 16 amino acids. CDR3 nucleotides: TGTGCCAGCAGCTTAGTAGGGAAAGAGTCCCAAGAGACCCAGTACTTC. Its translation is CASSLVGKESQETQYF.

V is TRBV6-5 and J is TRBJ1-1, with 10 bases aligning to TRBD1. Germline V gene sequence: CDR1 MNHEY, CDR2 SVGAGI. V dropped 5 bases and J dropped 2; count of bases not matched to a gene: 2. The CDR3 loop spans 14 amino acids. The CDR3: CASSRDRGNTEAFF. The CDR3 DNA reads as TGTGCCAGCAGTCGGGACAGGGGAAACACTGAAGCTTTCTTT.

V and J are TRBV5-6 and TRBJ2-7; D is possibly TRBD1 or TRBD2 (5 bases each). The CDR3 length is 14 residues. The germline V and J ends were trimmed by 4 bases and 2 bases, with 13 bases remaining between them. CDR1 and CDR2 (germline): SGHDT, YYEEEE. Here the CDR3 DNA reads TGTGCCAGCAGCATAGGACTGGGACCCTACGAGCAGTACTTC. It translates to CASSIGLGPYEQYF.

The CDR3 sequence: CASRQWQPGPYEQYF. In nucleotides, the CDR3 is TGTGCCAGCAGGCAGTGGCAGCCCGGCCCCTACGAGCAGTACTTC. The V call is TRBV4-2, the J call TRBJ2-7; unclear D gene. CDR3 length equals 15 residues. Germline V gives CDR1 LGHNA, CDR2 YNFKEQ. Between the trimmed V and J ends, which lost 6 bases and 2 bases, there was a span of 17 bases.

This clone was seen a single time. The V call is TRBV2, the J call TRBJ2-3; D call uncertain. V lost 6 bases to trimming and J lost 5 bases, with 6 bases between them. This CDR3 is 11 amino acids long. Looked up from germline, CDR1 is SNHLY and CDR2 is FYNNEI. DNA of the CDR3: TGTGCCAGCAGCTCAGTAGATACGCAGTATTTT. Translating it yields CASSSVDTQYF.

A word on this clone: The junction shows a germline mismatch at one end, possibly a read error. The J gene is TRBJ1-3, the V gene TRBV7-9; TRBD1 is a possible D gene (5 bases). Germline V CDR1 and CDR2: SEHNR, FQNEAQ (reference sequence). The CDR3 contains 16 residues. The CDR3 DNA is TGTGCCAGCAGCTTAGCGCGGCAGGGAGCTGGAAGCACCATATATTTT. Its translation: CASSLARQGAGSTIYF.